Below are 6 T cell receptor beta chains sequenced from a single sample in a study of long-term antiretroviral therapy in people with HIV. The immunoSEQ assay was v3.0, run at survey level. Using immunoSEQ multiplex PCR, the repertoire was profiled, and TCRdb retains in-frame clones only, with some absent. The data hold 20,000 to 25,000 clones, with approximately 86% observed a single time. Here the sequenced sample was unsorted PBMCs, taken 1.6 years after starting antiretroviral therapy. Receptors originate from a man aged 35-49 years with HIV.

This clone has a single count. V is TRBV7-9 and J is TRBJ2-1; D not resolved. V lost 1 base, J lost 9 bases, and 7 bases lay in between. Germline values: CDR1 SEHNR, CDR2 FQNEAQ (reference sequence). CDR3 length equals 12 residues. The CDR3 bases are TGTGCCAGCAGCTTAGGTTTCGGTGAGCAGTTCTTC. Amino acids: CASSLGFGEQFF.

This chain connects TRBV29-1 to TRBJ2-2, with 7 bases identical to TRBD1. Germline CDR1 and CDR2: SQVTM and ANQGSEA. CDR3 length: 15 amino acids. V shed 5 bases, J shed 0 bases, and the junction held 6 bases outside the gene matches. CDR3 nucleotides: TGCAGCGTTCATAAGGGACAGACGAACACCGGGGAGCTGTTTTTT. Amino acid sequence: CSVHKGQTNTGELFF.

The chain employs TRBV25-1 and TRBJ1-5; no reliable D call. The length of the CDR3 is 14 residues. In germline, CDR1 is MGHDK, CDR2 SYGVNS. V lost 10 bases and J lost 3, with 16 bases in between. The CDR3 loop is CATRQAGYNQPQHF. CDR3 nucleotide sequence: TGTGCCACCCGCCAGGCGGGGTACAATCAGCCCCAGCATTTT. Looking up the rest from reference TRBV25-1 and TRBJ1-5 gives the full variable domain: EADIYQTPRYLVIGTGKKITLECSQTMGHDKMYWYQQDPGMELHLIHYSYGVNSTEKGDLSSESTVSRIRTEHFPLTLESARPSHTSQYLCATRQAGYNQPQHFGDGTRLSIL.

This chain links TRBV10-3 with TRBJ2-7, with D uncertain. The CDR3 consists of 13 residues. The V and J ends lost 3 bases and 2 bases respectively, with 8 bases between them. Per germline, CDR1 ENHRY and CDR2 SYGVKD. CDR3 residues: CAISDGPPYEQYF. The DNA for the CDR3 is TGTGCCATCAGTGATGGTCCTCCCTACGAGCAGTACTTC.

The chain couples TRBV5-1 to TRBJ2-3; 8 bases are a match to TRBD1. Germline trimming cut 0 bases from V and 4 bases from J; bases unmatched to any gene: 16. Germline assignment: CDR1 SGHRS and CDR2 YFSETQ. The length of the CDR3 is 19 residues. As DNA, the CDR3 is TGCGCCAGCAGCTTGGCCACGCTAGGACAGGGCTTTCCCGCAGATACGCAGTATTTT. Its protein is CASSLATLGQGFPADTQYF.

This clone was seen only a few times. The chain employs TRBV4-1 and TRBJ2-3; D not resolved. Trimming cost V 4 bases and J 0 bases, with 14 bases left between them. Looked up from germline, CDR1 is MGHRA and CDR2 is YSYEKL. The CDR3 has 16 amino acids. CDR3 region: CASSPGVAPSTDTQYF. The DNA of the CDR3 is TGCGCCAGCAGCCCGGGCGTGGCACCGAGCACAGATACGCAGTATTTT.